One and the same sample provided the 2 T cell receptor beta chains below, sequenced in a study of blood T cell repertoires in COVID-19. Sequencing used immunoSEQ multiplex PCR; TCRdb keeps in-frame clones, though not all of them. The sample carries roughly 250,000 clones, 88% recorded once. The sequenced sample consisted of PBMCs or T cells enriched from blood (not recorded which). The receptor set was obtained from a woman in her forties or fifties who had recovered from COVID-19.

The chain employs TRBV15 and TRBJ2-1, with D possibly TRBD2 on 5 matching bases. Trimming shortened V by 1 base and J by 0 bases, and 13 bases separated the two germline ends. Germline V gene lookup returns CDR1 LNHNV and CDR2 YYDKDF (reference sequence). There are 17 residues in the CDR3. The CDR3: CATSRVRGISSYNEQFF. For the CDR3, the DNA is TGTGCCACCAGCAGAGTTCGGGGAATAAGCTCCTACAATGAGCAGTTCTTC.

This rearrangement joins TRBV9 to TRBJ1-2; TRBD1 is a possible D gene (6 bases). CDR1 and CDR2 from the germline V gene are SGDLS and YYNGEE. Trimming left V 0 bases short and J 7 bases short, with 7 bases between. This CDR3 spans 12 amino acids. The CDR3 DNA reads TGTGCCAGCAGCGTAGGAGGGGGTGGCTACACCTTC. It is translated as CASSVGGGGYTF.